This T cell receptor (beta chain) originates from a study of control samples from healthy donors and cancer patients. With regard to this clone: The same CDR3 can be traced to other DNA sequences in this sample.

Generated by immunoSEQ multiplex PCR, the TCRdb table keeps only in-frame clones and is missing some. Of 190,000 or so clones listed, approximately 92% were seen once; the top ten hold roughly 1.5%. This receptor was identified in a young man in good health. The specimen sequenced was blood.

CDR3 sequence reads: CASSLEGGTEAFF. The CDR3 DNA reads TGCGCCAGCAGCTTGGAGGGGGGCACTGAAGCTTTCTTT. V usage is TRBV5-1 and J usage is TRBJ1-1; D might be TRBD1 (6 bases). Per the germline V gene, CDR1 is SGHRS and CDR2 is YFSETQ. The V end was cut by 0 bases, the J end by 4 bases, with 7 bases between. CDR3 length equals 13 residues.